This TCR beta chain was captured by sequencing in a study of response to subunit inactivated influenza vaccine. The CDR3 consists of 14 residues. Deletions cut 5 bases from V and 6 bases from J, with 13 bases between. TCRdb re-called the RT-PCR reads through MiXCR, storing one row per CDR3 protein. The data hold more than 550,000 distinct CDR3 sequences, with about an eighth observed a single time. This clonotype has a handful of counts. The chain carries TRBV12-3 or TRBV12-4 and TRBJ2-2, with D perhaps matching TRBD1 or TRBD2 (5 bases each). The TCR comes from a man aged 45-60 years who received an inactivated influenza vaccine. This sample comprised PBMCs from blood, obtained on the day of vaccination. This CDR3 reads CASSRDRGAGELFF. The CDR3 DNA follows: TGTGCCAGCAGTCGGGACCGGGGCGCCGGGGAGCTGTTTTTT.